The clone carrying this TCR beta chain is termed medium-sized. The record originates from a study of naive and memory T cell subsets. An equimolar mix of two oligonucleotides served as the beta constant-region primer for TRBC1 and TRBC2. Via MiXCR, TCRdb re-called the UMI-ligation and nested PCR reads, giving one row per CDR3 protein. This table holds under 40,000 distinct CDR3 sequences, 10% to 15% found once. The CDR3 covers 13 residues. Germline CDR1 and CDR2: SNHLY and FYNNEI. V was pared by 3 bases and J by 2 bases, with 7 bases between. The source of this sequence is a human donor in good health. The specimen was effector memory CD4+ T cells from blood. Subset meaning: effector memory, CD45RA- CD27-. The V call is TRBV2, the J call TRBJ2-5; D gene uncertain. CDR3 sequence (DNA): TGTGCCAGCAGTGACAACCGACAAGAGACCCAGTACTTC. Protein product: CASSDNRQETQYF.